The clone carrying this T cell receptor (beta chain) showed up just once. The sample is drawn from a study of blood T cell repertoires in COVID-19. This study enrolled people aged roughly 18 to 100 from about two dozen US geographic areas. Researchers sorted participants into cohorts using their self-reported clinical history. Two consecutive negative NP/OP PCR tests, clearance, or resolved symptoms defined Cohort 3 recovery. Study processing details: Amplification from reference gene primers served as the basis for estimated nucleated cell counts. The repertoire was sequenced with immunoSEQ multiplex PCR; TCRdb's copy has only in-frame clones and lacks some. The V and J calls and clone size were taken over from that table, and D and trimming were inferred from the DNA. The sample records approximately 300,000 clones, roughly nine tenths being singletons. The CDR3 totals 15 residues. V was pared by 6 bases and J by 6 bases, with 17 bases between. CDR1 SNHLY and CDR2 FYNNEI come from the germline V gene.

Specimen: PBMCs or T cells enriched from blood (not recorded which). The sequence was obtained from a man between 60 and 75 years old who had recovered from COVID-19. The chain recombines TRBV2 with TRBJ2-2; a possible D gene is TRBD1 (6 bases). In nucleotides, the CDR3 is TGTGCCAGCAGCGAAAGGCGCAGGGGTCCCGGGGAGCTGTTTTTT. It specifies CASSERRRGPGELFF.